This T cell receptor (beta chain) was identified in a study of radiation and T cells in renal cell carcinoma. The time point is: blood 2 weeks post-SBRT. The treatment: 15 Gy SBRT to primary tumor, nephrectomy 4 weeks later. Radiation-treated patients gave blood at baseline, week 2 and week 4. V was pared by 1 base and J by 10 bases, with 11 bases between. Germline V lookup: CDR1 SGHNT, CDR2 YYREEE (reference sequence). CDR3 length: 13 amino acids. As for this clone: Its specificity is unknown.

Study results and caveats: No pretreatment tumor biopsies were available for baseline clonotypes. Top tumor clonotypes rose in blood 2 weeks post-radiation, then contracted.

Sequencing was performed with immunoSEQ multiplex PCR; in TCRdb, only in-frame clones are kept and a portion is missing. The sample has some 120,000 clones; around 81% are singletons. The chain employs TRBV5-4 and TRBJ1-4, with D possibly being TRBD1 (5 bases). The clonotype was recovered from a man aged 45-65 years with renal cell carcinoma. Sequenced material: blood, taken from a patient whose treatment included radiotherapy and nephrectomy. CDR3 DNA: TGTGCCAGCAGCTTGCCCAGTCAGGGAAAACTGTTTTTT. It codes for CASSLPSQGKLFF.